Included here is one TCR beta chain sequence, with context. Its target is not known. These data are taken from a study of blood T cells in healthy people across ages. General study results and limits: Whereas aged donors had fewer naive CD4+ cells, long-lived donors had more of them and higher diversity. The fall in TCR beta diversity per million T cells was roughly linear with age.

Total RNA amounts of at least 5 micrograms were extracted per sample. This CDR3 is 13 amino acids long. Trimming removed 8 bases at V and 3 bases at J, with 12 bases between. The germline CDR1 and CDR2 sequences are MNHNY and SVGAGI (reference sequence). The authors ran a second PCR of roughly 6 to 11 cycles using a sample-barcoded 5' primer and a J-beta primer mix. From the 5' RACE reads, TCRdb called clonotypes with MiXCR, one entry per CDR3 protein. The repertoire has some 1.4 million distinct CDR3 sequences, around 42% of them found once; the top ten carry 7.9%. Input material: blood. The chain has TRBV6-6 and TRBJ2-3; tentative D call: TRBD1 (6 bases). The TCR comes from a young woman in good health. The CDR3: CASSGARTDTQYF. In nucleotides, the CDR3 is TGTGCCAGCTCAGGGGCGAGAACAGATACGCAGTATTTT.